This paragraph reports one T cell receptor beta chain. Its antigen remains unidentified. The sample is drawn from a study of Tregs in tolerant kidney transplant recipients. CD4+CD25+CD127- Tregs, CD4+CD25- non-Tregs, CD4 and CD8 cells were sorted. Repertoires were generated with immunoSEQ multiplex PCR, while TCRdb's copy carries only in-frame clones and drops some. Of about 240,000 clones in the sample, 80% to 85% were seen once. Study results and caveats: Biological reproducibility was not directly addressed in this study. Activated donor B cell expansion appeared to reveal the most relevant donor-specific TCRbeta repertoire.

The CDR3 is 18 amino acids. V lost 6 bases and J 0 bases, leaving 21 bases between the germline ends. Germline V gene sequence: CDR1 LNHDA, CDR2 SQIVND (reference sequence). Sequencing was carried out using CD4+ T cells from blood. The receptor was isolated from a human donor in good health. The chain links TRBV19 to TRBJ1-5, with D tentatively TRBD1 (6 bases). In DNA form, the CDR3 reads TGTGCCAGTAGGACGGGGGCGAAAAATGTATATAGCAATCAGCCCCAGCATTTT. It encodes CASRTGAKNVYSNQPQHF.